The rows below give T cell receptor beta chains drawn from one sample of a study of T cells in Graves' hyperthyroidism and ophthalmopathy. One entry per CDR3 protein, called by TCRdb with MiXCR from the multiplex PCR reads. The data hold approximately 620,000 distinct CDR3 sequences, with more than 15% observed a single time. The sequencing sample was made of blood. The receptor source for this set is a woman between 40 and 55 years old with Graves' ophthalmopathy. CDR3s include the opening cysteine and the closing phenylalanine or tryptophan. A D gene is named only where the DNA matches it firmly. Size values are once, few and many counts, or a class for expanded clones, and some rows have none.

V: TRBV7-3
size: -
J: TRBJ2-2
D: TRBD2
DNA: TGTGCCAGCAGCGGGGGACTAGCGAACACCGGGGAGCTGTTTTTT
CDR3: CASSGGLANTGELFF

V: TRBV12-3/TRBV12-4
size: -
J: TRBJ1-2
D: -
DNA: TGTGCCAGCAGACACTCCGGGGGGAATGGCTACACCTTC
CDR3: CASRHSGGNGYTF

V: TRBV4-2
size: few
J: TRBJ2-6
D: -
DNA: TGTGCCAGCAGCCAAAGGCCGCAGGGGACTTCTGGGGCCAACGTCCTGACTTTC
CDR3: CASSQRPQGTSGANVLTF

V: TRBV12-3/TRBV12-4
size: few
J: TRBJ1-2
D: TRBD1
DNA: TGTGCCAGCAGGGGGACAGGGGGCGACTATGGCTACACCTTC
CDR3: CASRGTGGDYGYTF

V: TRBV6-2/TRBV6-3
size: -
J: TRBJ1-1
D: -
DNA: TGTGCCAGCAGGCCCCGGTGGGACACTGAAGCTTTCTTT
CDR3: CASRPRWDTEAFF

V: TRBV6-6
size: many
J: TRBJ2-3
D: -
DNA: TGTGCCAGCAGTTACGGCGGGACGGGGGGCGGCACAGATACGCAGTATTTT
CDR3: CASSYGGTGGGTDTQYF

V: TRBV20-1
size: few
J: TRBJ1-4
D: TRBD1
DNA: TGCAGTGCTAAGGGGGCGCAGGGAAAACTGTTTTTT
CDR3: CSAKGAQGKLFF

V: TRBV15
size: -
J: TRBJ2-7
D: -
DNA: TGTGCCACCAGCAGAGGACGTCTGACCGATTACGAGCAGTACTTC
CDR3: CATSRGRLTDYEQYF

V: TRBV5-1
size: many
J: TRBJ2-1
D: TRBD2
DNA: TGCGCCAGCAGCTGGCGGGGGGGAGCGGGAGACTTCTACAATGAGCAGTTCTTC
CDR3: CASSWRGGAGDFYNEQFF

V: TRBV2
size: many
J: TRBJ2-7
D: -
DNA: TGTGCCAGCGGGCCCCTTAGGAGCTACGAGCAGTACTTC
CDR3: CASGPLRSYEQYF

V: TRBV7-3
size: -
J: TRBJ2-6
D: -
DNA: TGTGCCAGCAAGGGGCAGGGTCCTGGGGCCAACGTCCTGACTTTC
CDR3: CASKGQGPGANVLTF

V: TRBV5-5
size: -
J: TRBJ2-2
D: -
DNA: TGTGCCAGCAGCTTGGAGCCGAACAGCCCGAACACCGGGGAGCTGTTTTTT
CDR3: CASSLEPNSPNTGELFF

V: TRBV30
size: few
J: TRBJ2-5
D: -
DNA: TGTGCCTGGAGTGGGGTGGGGGGCACCCAGTACTTC
CDR3: CAWSGVGGTQYF

V: TRBV10-3
size: -
J: TRBJ2-3
D: TRBD2
DNA: TGTGCCATCAGCTCAGGACTAGCGGGAGCTCCAGATACGCAGTATTTT
CDR3: CAISSGLAGAPDTQYF

V: TRBV28
size: -
J: TRBJ1-2
D: -
DNA: TGTGCCAGCAGTACACAGGGCTTTGGCTACACCTTC
CDR3: CASSTQGFGYTF

V: TRBV13
size: once
J: TRBJ2-2
D: -
DNA: TGTGCCAGCAGCTGGGGCCTGAACACCGGGGAGCTGTTTTTT
CDR3: CASSWGLNTGELFF

V: TRBV7-2
size: many
J: TRBJ1-1
D: TRBD1
DNA: TGTGCCAGCAGCTTAGGAAGGGGGCTGAACACTGAAGCTTTCTTT
CDR3: CASSLGRGLNTEAFF

V: TRBV2
size: few
J: TRBJ2-2
D: -
DNA: TGTGCCAGCAGTTCCCAAGCGGTAGGGCTAAACACCGGGGAGCTGTTTTTT
CDR3: CASSSQAVGLNTGELFF

V: TRBV11-2
size: many
J: TRBJ2-7
D: TRBD2
DNA: TGTGCCAGCAGCTTAGTGGCTAGCGGGGACTACGAGCAGTACTTC
CDR3: CASSLVASGDYEQYF

V: TRBV28
size: many
J: TRBJ2-7
D: TRBD2
DNA: TGTGCCAGCAGTGAGGCCGGGACTAGCGGGGCGGGGGAGCAGTACTTC
CDR3: CASSEAGTSGAGEQYF

V: TRBV10-3
size: -
J: TRBJ1-1
D: TRBD1
DNA: TGTGTCATCAGTGCGACAGGGGGCGCGAACACTGAAGCTTTCTTT
CDR3: CVISATGGANTEAFF

V: TRBV6-6
size: -
J: TRBJ2-1
D: -
DNA: TGTGCCAGCAGTTACATGGGGGACTACAATGAGCAGTTCTTC
CDR3: CASSYMGDYNEQFF

V: TRBV3-1
size: many
J: TRBJ1-5
D: TRBD1
DNA: TGTGCCAGCAGCCAGGGACAGGGCAATCAGCCCCAGCATTTT
CDR3: CASSQGQGNQPQHF

V: TRBV6-1
size: few
J: TRBJ1-6
D: TRBD1
DNA: TGTGCCAGCAGTGACAAATCGCGGACAGGATATAATTCACCCCTCCACTTT
CDR3: CASSDKSRTGYNSPLHF

V: TRBV29-1
size: many
J: TRBJ2-1
D: -
DNA: TGCAGCGTTGCCGGACTCCGCGAGCAGTTCTTC
CDR3: CSVAGLREQFF

V: TRBV18
size: many
J: TRBJ1-1
D: TRBD1
DNA: TGTGCCAGCTCACGACAGGGGCCGGTTCAGAACACTGAAGCTTTCTTT
CDR3: CASSRQGPVQNTEAFF

V: TRBV29-1
size: many
J: TRBJ2-1
D: -
DNA: TGCAGCTTTTCCGGGACCCTTCCCTACAATGAGCAGTTCTTC
CDR3: CSFSGTLPYNEQFF

V: TRBV19
size: -
J: TRBJ2-1
D: TRBD2
DNA: TGTGCCAGTAGCGGGGGGGCCAGTCGGGATGAGCAGTTCTTC
CDR3: CASSGGASRDEQFF

V: TRBV27
size: many
J: TRBJ2-2
D: -
DNA: TGTGCCAGCAGTTCCCCTAAAGTAGGGAACACCGGGGAGCTGTTTTTT
CDR3: CASSSPKVGNTGELFF

V: TRBV11-2
size: many
J: TRBJ2-1
D: TRBD2
DNA: TGTGCCACAGCAAGCGGGAACAATGAGCAGTTCTTC
CDR3: CATASGNNEQFF

V: TRBV27
size: -
J: TRBJ2-5
D: TRBD2
DNA: TGTGCCAGCAGTCGAAGACTAGCGGGAGGAGAGACCCAGTACTTC
CDR3: CASSRRLAGGETQYF

V: TRBV6-6
size: many
J: TRBJ1-1
D: -
DNA: TGTGCCAGCAGTTACTCGACGGGTGGAGAAGCTTTCTTT
CDR3: CASSYSTGGEAFF

V: TRBV24-1
size: -
J: TRBJ2-1
D: TRBD2
DNA: TGTGCCACCAGGAGCGGGAGTGGTCCCAATGAGCAGTTCTTC
CDR3: CATRSGSGPNEQFF

V: TRBV19
size: few
J: TRBJ2-3
D: -
DNA: TGTGCCAGTAGTCTCCCCGGGGACACCACAGATACGCAGTATTTT
CDR3: CASSLPGDTTDTQYF

V: TRBV20-1
size: many
J: TRBJ2-3
D: -
DNA: TGCAGTGCACCTGGGGGGGGCAGCAGGGGAACAGATACGCAGTATTTT
CDR3: CSAPGGGSRGTDTQYF

V: TRBV19
size: many
J: TRBJ2-7
D: TRBD2
DNA: TGTGCCAGTGCCCGGACTAGCGGGAACGAGCAGTACTTC
CDR3: CASARTSGNEQYF

V: TRBV3-1
size: -
J: TRBJ2-7
D: TRBD1
DNA: TGTGCCAGCAGCCAAGGGGACAGGCAAACTTGGGAACCTAACGAGCAGTACTTC
CDR3: CASSQGDRQTWEPNEQYF

V: TRBV4-1
size: few
J: TRBJ1-1
D: -
DNA: TGCGCCAGCAGCCAACTACGGAGCACTGAAGCTTTCTTT
CDR3: CASSQLRSTEAFF

V: TRBV6-2/TRBV6-3
size: many
J: TRBJ2-7
D: TRBD1
DNA: TGTGCCAGCAGTACCCGGGACAGCCCATCCTACGAGCAGTACTTC
CDR3: CASSTRDSPSYEQYF

V: TRBV2
size: -
J: TRBJ2-5
D: TRBD1
DNA: TGTGCCAGCAGTAAAGGGACAGGGTACCAAGAGACCCAGTACTTC
CDR3: CASSKGTGYQETQYF

V: TRBV2
size: -
J: TRBJ1-2
D: -
DNA: TGTGCCGGCAGGGAGATTTATGGCTACACCTTC
CDR3: CAGREIYGYTF

V: TRBV5-1
size: many
J: TRBJ2-3
D: -
DNA: TGCGCCAGCAGCTTGGGTGGCGGAGCTAGGGGCACAGATACGCAGTATTTT
CDR3: CASSLGGGARGTDTQYF

V: TRBV29-1
size: few
J: TRBJ2-5
D: -
DNA: TGCAGCGCCACAGGGTTGGGCGGGCTAGCGGAAGAGACCCAGTACTTC
CDR3: CSATGLGGLAEETQYF

V: TRBV28
size: many
J: TRBJ1-1
D: TRBD1
DNA: TGTGCCAGCAGTCCCACGACAGGGGTGAACACTGAAGCTTTCTTT
CDR3: CASSPTTGVNTEAFF

V: TRBV2
size: many
J: TRBJ2-3
D: TRBD2
DNA: TGTGCCAGCAGCGATACAGGGACTAGGTGGGGCGATACGCAGTATTTT
CDR3: CASSDTGTRWGDTQYF

V: TRBV12-3/TRBV12-4
size: -
J: TRBJ1-6
D: TRBD1
DNA: TGTGCCAGCAGGAAAACAGGGGAAAATTCACCCCTCCACTTT
CDR3: CASRKTGENSPLHF

V: TRBV7-9
size: -
J: TRBJ1-3
D: -
DNA: TGTGCCAGCAGCTCCCTCGCGGGTCAGGGAAACACCATATATTTT
CDR3: CASSSLAGQGNTIYF

V: TRBV28
size: many
J: TRBJ1-6
D: TRBD1
DNA: TGTGCCAGCAGTTTATTTAGGCAGGCAGGGGGTTCACCCCTCCACTTT
CDR3: CASSLFRQAGGSPLHF